Following are 30 T cell receptor beta chains from one sample sequenced in a study of T cell responses to AZD1222 COVID-19 vaccine. The data were produced by immunoSEQ multiplex PCR, yet TCRdb's version contains in-frame clones alone and is incomplete. Among around 140,000 clones listed, approximately 86% were seen once. The sample was peripheral blood, taken 28 days after the second AZD1222 dose. Receptors originate from an adult who received the AZD1222 COVID-19 vaccine.

This clone came up a few times. This chain uses TRBV10-3 with TRBJ1-3; TRBD1 matches at 7 bases. The V gene's germline CDR1 is ENHRY and CDR2 SYGVKD. The CDR3 sequence is 16 residues long. V shed 0 bases and J 7 bases; nucleotides not matched to a gene: 9. Here the CDR3 reads CAISESAGGIANTIYF. CDR3 coding DNA: TGTGCCATCAGTGAGTCCGCAGGGGGAATCGCGAACACCATATATTTT.

This clone occurred once. V usage is TRBV5-1 and J usage is TRBJ1-5, with TRBD1 identical over 8 bases. Germline CDR1 and CDR2: SGHRS and YFSETQ. The CDR3 sequence is 13 residues long. V gave up 5 bases and J gave up 5 bases; unmatched junction bases: 3. CDR3 loop: CASRQGEDQPQHF. CDR3 bases: TGCGCCAGCAGACAGGGGGAGGATCAGCCCCAGCATTTT. The full variable domain, its missing parts supplied by reference TRBV5-1 and TRBJ1-5, is KAGVTQTPRYLIKTRGQQVTLSCSPISGHRSVSWYQQTPGQGLQFLFEYFSETQRNKGNFPGRFSGRQFSNSRSEMNVSTLELGDSALYLCASRQGEDQPQHFGDGTRLSIL.

The chain is built from TRBV4-1 and TRBJ1-3; a weak D match, TRBD1 (5 bases). This CDR3 region has 16 residues. V was cut by 1 base and J by 0 bases, with 10 bases left in between. Germline V gene lookup returns CDR1 MGHRA and CDR2 YSYEKL. This CDR3 reads CASSQGQIYSGNTIYF. The CDR3 DNA sequence: TGCGCCAGCAGCCAAGGACAGATATACTCTGGAAACACCATATATTTT.

The chain has TRBV9 and TRBJ1-1, with TRBD1 matching over 10 bases. V lost 3 bases and J lost 4; bases outside the gene matches: 6. Germline CDR1 SGDLS, CDR2 YYNGEE. CDR3 length equals 15 residues. CDR3 protein: CASSAGQGGSTEAFF. For the CDR3, the DNA is TGTGCCAGCAGCGCCGGACAGGGGGGGAGCACTGAAGCTTTCTTT.

The CDR3 DNA follows: TGTGCCAGCAGCAAATCAGGGGGGGCCCTCCACTTT. Amino acid sequence: CASSKSGGALHF. This chain joins TRBV21-1 and TRBJ1-6. TRBV21-1 is listed as a pseudogene. The CDR3 sequence is 12 residues long.

V is TRBV7-2 and J is TRBJ2-1; 11 bases fit TRBD2. V shed 2 bases, J shed 12 bases, and the junction held 9 bases outside the gene matches. The CDR3 runs to 15 residues. Germline V gene sequence: CDR1 SGHTA, CDR2 FQGNSA. CDR3 sequence (DNA): TGTGCCAGCAGCTTAACTTCCACTAGCGGGGGTGGGCAGTTCTTC. Protein sequence: CASSLTSTSGGGQFF.

As to this clone: This same CDR3 is encoded by further DNA sequences in the sample. CDR3 loop: CASSYSRVGTEAFF. The CDR3 DNA is TGTGCCAGCAGTTACTCACGGGTGGGGACTGAAGCTTTCTTT. The rearrangement links TRBV6-5 to TRBJ1-1; D is undetermined. Germline CDR1 is MNHEY and CDR2 is SVGAGI. Trimming pared 0 bases from V and 5 bases from J, leaving 10 bases between. The CDR3 is 14 amino acids.

The V and J genes are TRBV7-6 and TRBJ2-3; the D is unclear. With 2 bases removed from V and 0 bases from J, the gap between germline ends came to 9 bases. The CDR3 length is 15 residues. CDR1 is SGHVS and CDR2 is FNYEAQ in the germline V gene. Written as DNA, the CDR3 is TGTGCCAGCAGCTTAACTCCGATGAGCACAGATACGCAGTATTTT. Its translation is CASSLTPMSTDTQYF.

This clone was recorded a few times. The CDR3 DNA follows: TGTGCCAGCGAGGGGACTAGCGGTTACAATGAGCAGTTCTTC. Translation gives CASEGTSGYNEQFF. The V and J genes are TRBV6-5 and TRBJ2-1; 11 nucleotides agree with TRBD2. Per the germline V gene, CDR1 is MNHEY and CDR2 is SVGAGI. The V and J ends lost 8 bases and 4 bases, in that order; junction bases with no gene match: 4. This CDR3 comprises 14 residues.

This sequence joins TRBV13 and TRBJ1-5, with D possibly being TRBD1 (6 bases). The CDR3 is 13 amino acids. Trimming pared 5 bases from V and 4 bases from J, leaving 9 bases between. The V gene's germline CDR1 is PRHDT and CDR2 FYEKMQ (reference sequence). The CDR3 nucleotides are TGTGCCAGCAGCCTCGGACAGAATCAGCCCCAGCATTTT. Translating it yields CASSLGQNQPQHF.

The chain recombines TRBV3-1 (or the pseudogene TRBV3-2) with TRBJ1-2; D may be TRBD1 (5 bases). Germline CDR1 is LGHDT and CDR2 is YNNKEL (reference sequence). V was trimmed by 1 base and J by 3 bases, leaving 9 bases between them. The CDR3 loop spans 14 amino acids. The CDR3 nucleotides read TGTGCCAGCAGCCAAGGGTTAGGGGACTATGGCTACACCTTC. This translates into CASSQGLGDYGYTF.

This rearrangement joins TRBV7-2 to TRBJ1-2; possibly TRBD1 for D (6 bases). Trimming removed 6 bases from V and 0 bases from J, with 14 bases in between. CDR3 length: 15 amino acids. Germline V gene data show CDR1 as SGHTA and CDR2 as FQGNSA. The CDR3 here is CASRTWTAPNYGYTF. CDR3 nucleotide sequence: TGTGCCAGCAGGACATGGACAGCTCCTAACTATGGCTACACCTTC. The full variable domain, with the rest looked up from reference TRBV7-2 and TRBJ1-2, is GAGVSQSPSNKVTEKGKDVELRCDPISGHTALYWYRQSLGQGLEFLIYFQGNSAPDKSGLPSDRFSAERTGGSVSTLTIQRTQQEDSAVYLCASRTWTAPNYGYTFGSGTRLTVV.

The chain couples TRBV29-1 to TRBJ1-1; 8 bases are shared with TRBD1. CDR1 and CDR2 (germline): SQVTM, ANQGSEA. Unmatched junction bases numbered 2, after V lost 7 bases and J lost 1 base. There are 12 residues in the CDR3. The CDR3 DNA reads TGCAGCGCCGGACAGGGGAACACTGAAGCTTTCTTT. This codes for CSAGQGNTEAFF.

The CDR3 here is CASSPGLDTGELFF. CDR3 bases: TGTGCCAGCAGCCCCGGACTAGACACCGGGGAGCTGTTTTTT. This rearrangement joins TRBV5-4 to TRBJ2-2; 7 bases match TRBD2. The germline CDR1 and CDR2 sequences are SGHNT and YYREEE (reference sequence). The V and J ends lost 4 bases and 3 bases, in that order; junction bases with no gene match: 3. The CDR3 runs to 14 residues.

This sequence joins TRBV2 and TRBJ1-2, with D perhaps TRBD1 (5 bases). CDR3 length equals 11 residues. V was shortened by 3 bases and J by 7 bases, with 6 bases between the two germline ends. Germline CDR1 is SNHLY and CDR2 is FYNNEI. CDR3 region: CASSDRVGYTF. As DNA, the CDR3 is TGTGCCAGCAGTGACAGGGTTGGCTACACCTTC.

CDR3: CASSLFSSNQPQHF. DNA for the CDR3: TGTGCCAGCAGCCTTTTCAGTAGCAATCAGCCCCAGCATTTT. The chain is built from TRBV3-1 (or the pseudogene TRBV3-2) and TRBJ1-5; the D is unclear. Trimming took off 4 bases at V and 0 bases at J, with 7 bases between the two ends. This CDR3 has 14 residues. Germline assignment: CDR1 LGHDT and CDR2 YNNKEL (reference sequence).

The rearrangement links TRBV24-1 to TRBJ2-1, with D perhaps given as TRBD1 or TRBD2 (5 bases each). Germline V gene lookup returns CDR1 KGHDR and CDR2 SFDVKD. V dropped 7 bases and J dropped 6 bases, with 9 bases sitting between them. The CDR3 has 12 amino acids. The CDR3 loop is CATSGASNEQFF. The CDR3 nucleotides are TGTGCCACCAGCGGGGCCTCCAATGAGCAGTTCTTC.

The CDR3, as DNA: TGTGCCAGTAGGACCGCTGCGGGGGGCTTTAATGAGCAGTTCTTC. Translating it yields CASRTAAGGFNEQFF. The J gene is TRBJ2-1, the V gene TRBV19; 8 bases align to TRBD2. This CDR3 spans 15 amino acids. The trim removed 6 bases at V and 7 bases at J, leaving 11 bases unmatched. Germline CDR1 is LNHDA and CDR2 is SQIVND (reference sequence).

The chain employs TRBV5-1 and TRBJ2-3, with TRBD1 matching 8 bases. Per germline, CDR1 SGHRS and CDR2 YFSETQ. The V and J ends lost 4 bases and 3 bases, in that order; junction bases with no gene match: 4. The CDR3 covers 14 residues. This CDR3 is CASSKGQETDTQYF. CDR3 DNA: TGCGCCAGCAGCAAGGGACAGGAAACAGATACGCAGTATTTT.

CDR3 residues: CASSYQIGGNDEQYF. In DNA, the CDR3 is TGTGCCAGCAGTTACCAAATCGGGGGGAACGACGAGCAGTACTTC. The J gene is TRBJ2-7, the V gene TRBV6-5; 7 positions match TRBD2. The V and J ends lost 2 bases and 5 bases, in that order; junction bases with no gene match: 9. The CDR3 contains 15 residues. CDR1 and CDR2 from the germline V gene are MNHEY and SVGAGI.

CDR3 in amino acids: CASSLPGNSEQYF. For the CDR3, the DNA is TGTGCCAGCAGCTTGCCAGGGAACAGCGAGCAGTACTTC. The chain couples TRBV5-4 to TRBJ2-7; D perhaps matches TRBD1 (5 bases). This CDR3 contains 13 residues. Trimming took off 1 base at V and 6 bases at J, with 11 bases between the two ends. From germline, CDR1 is SGHNT and CDR2 YYREEE (reference sequence).

The rearrangement joins TRBV4-1 to TRBJ1-5; D possibly corresponds to TRBD1 (5 bases). Germline-derived CDR1 and CDR2 are MGHRA and YSYEKL. V gave up 3 bases and J gave up 3 bases, with 12 bases separating them. The CDR3 totals 15 residues. The CDR3 DNA reads TGCGCCAGCAGCCAGAGGGGTTTAGACAATCAGCCCCAGCATTTT. It specifies CASSQRGLDNQPQHF.

This sequence joins TRBV24-1 and TRBJ2-2, with TRBD2 identical over 8 bases. CDR1 KGHDR and CDR2 SFDVKD come from the germline V gene. CDR3 size: 16 residues. The V and J ends lost 4 bases and 4 bases, in that order; junction bases with no gene match: 7. DNA for the CDR3: TGTGCCACCAGTGACCCAGCGGGAGAGGGCACCGGGGAGCTGTTTTTT. Amino acids: CATSDPAGEGTGELFF.

The gene calls are TRBV27 and TRBJ2-5, with unresolved D. The V and J ends lost 6 bases and 4 bases respectively, with 18 bases between them. Looked up from germline, CDR1 is MNHEY and CDR2 is SMNVEV (reference sequence). The CDR3 length is 15 residues. The CDR3 DNA sequence: TGTGCCAGCAGAACTGGGGATATGCGCGGAGAGACCCAGTACTTC. Protein sequence: CASRTGDMRGETQYF.

The genes are TRBV12-3 or TRBV12-4 and TRBJ2-2, with D perhaps matching TRBD1 (6 bases). The CDR3 is 13 amino acids. The ends were cut back, 7 bases at V and 7 bases at J, with 13 bases in the middle. The CDR3 DNA reads TGTGCCAGCAACACAGGGTTGGTCGGGGAGCTGTTTTTT. It codes for CASNTGLVGELFF.

The chain couples TRBV2 to TRBJ1-5; D call uncertain. V gave up 9 bases and J gave up 2 bases, with 8 bases separating them. This CDR3 comprises 12 residues. From germline, CDR1 is SNHLY and CDR2 FYNNEI. The CDR3 here is CASGGGNQPQHF. Here the CDR3 DNA reads TGTGCCAGTGGTGGGGGCAATCAGCCCCAGCATTTT.

The chain couples TRBV5-8 to TRBJ2-1; 9 positions agree with TRBD2. Unmatched junction bases numbered 7, after V lost 4 bases and J lost 8 bases. The CDR3 contains 14 residues. From germline, CDR1 is SGHTS and CDR2 YDEGEE. The CDR3 spells CASSILAGEHEQFF. As DNA, the CDR3 is TGTGCCAGCAGCATACTAGCGGGTGAGCATGAGCAGTTCTTC.

This clone has only one observation. This sequence joins TRBV19 and TRBJ2-7; 8 bases map to TRBD1. The ends lost 3 bases at V and 6 bases at J; junction bases unmatched: 7. Germline lookup yields CDR1 LNHDA and CDR2 SQIVND (reference sequence). The CDR3 is 14 residues long. The CDR3 region is CASSIYRGYVEQYF. The CDR3 DNA reads TGTGCCAGTAGTATTTACAGGGGGTACGTCGAGCAGTACTTC.

The chain uses TRBV6-5 and TRBJ2-5, with D possibly being TRBD1 or TRBD2 (5 bases each). V lost 4 bases and J lost 7, with 16 bases in between. From germline, CDR1 is MNHEY and CDR2 SVGAGI. This CDR3 region has 14 residues. CDR3 region: CASSFPGDPGTQYF. CDR3 coding DNA: TGTGCCAGCAGTTTCCCTGGGGACCCGGGGACCCAGTACTTC.

The V gene is TRBV3-1 (or the pseudogene TRBV3-2), the J gene TRBJ2-7; possible D gene TRBD2, 6 bases. The CDR3 is 13 residues long. Germline-derived CDR1 and CDR2 are LGHDT and YNNKEL (reference sequence). Trimming removed 7 bases at V and 5 bases at J, with 15 bases between. The CDR3 bases are TGTGCCAGCACCCTTACGGAGGGCCACGAGCAGTACTTC. Protein sequence: CASTLTEGHEQYF.